Listed below are T cell receptor beta chains from one sample, sequenced in a study of molecular identifiers for immune sequencing clone quantification. TCRdb re-derived calls from the PCR reads in MiXCR, one entry per CDR3 protein. Of some 650,000 distinct CDR3 sequences listed, approximately 20% were seen once; the top ten hold roughly 0.85%. The sequenced sample was naive CD8+ T cells from blood, with Jurkat cell RNA spiked in. The receptors originated from a human donor in good health. Some libraries in this study had Jurkat cell RNA spiked in. Each CDR3 is given with its conserved first and last residue. A D gene is named only where the DNA matches it firmly. The size entry is marked missing in some rows and otherwise reads once, few, many or a size class.

d_call j_call v_call clone_size cdr3_nt cdr3_aa
- TRBJ1-5 TRBV19 - TGTGCCAGTAGTATTCGACAGCTGAATCAGCCCCAGCATTTT CASSIRQLNQPQHF
TRBD2 TRBJ2-7 TRBV9 - TGTGCCAGCAGCGTAGTAGCGGGCAACTCCTACGAGCAGTACTTC CASSVVAGNSYEQYF
TRBD2 TRBJ2-3 TRBV29-1 - TGCAGCGTTGATGGTCTAGCGGGAGTGTGGGATACGCAGTATTTT CSVDGLAGVWDTQYF
- TRBJ2-3 TRBV4-3 many TGCGCCAGCAGTTGGGTGTTGGACAGTAGCACAGATACGCAGTATTTT CASSWVLDSSTDTQYF
- TRBJ2-4 TRBV19 many TGTGCCAGTTCTTCAAGGTCTGCCTTCAACATTCAGTACTTC CASSSRSAFNIQYF
- TRBJ2-7 TRBV10-1 many TGCGCCAGCAGTGGACAGCCAGACTACGAGCAGTACTTC CASSGQPDYEQYF
TRBD2 TRBJ2-7 TRBV4-1 many TGCGCCAGCAGCCAAGGTGCGGGGGGCCTAGAGCAGTACTTC CASSQGAGGLEQYF
TRBD2 TRBJ2-3 TRBV14 many TGTGCCAGCAGCCAAACTAGCGGGGGGGCGCTGTGGACAGATACGCAGTATTTT CASSQTSGGALWTDTQYF
TRBD1 TRBJ2-2 TRBV7-9 few TGTGCCAGCAGCTCGAGGGACAGGGGCCTCCTGGGGACCGGGGAGCTGTTTTTT CASSSRDRGLLGTGELFF
- TRBJ1-1 TRBV12-5 many TGTGCTAGTGGTTTGGGACCGTTGAACACTGAAGCTTTCTTT CASGLGPLNTEAFF
- TRBJ2-2 TRBV7-9 many TGTGCCAGCAGCGGGGAGGACCGGGAGCTGTTTTTT CASSGEDRELFF
- TRBJ1-1 TRBV6-4 many TGTGCCAGCAGTACCAGTGATACAACTGAAGCTTTCTTT CASSTSDTTEAFF
- TRBJ2-7 TRBV4-3 many TGCGCCAGCAGCCAAGGACGGGCAGGGTCCTACGAGCAGTACTTC CASSQGRAGSYEQYF
- TRBJ2-5 TRBV28 - TGTGCCAGCAGTCCTCGTTGGACCCAAGAGACCCAGTACTTC CASSPRWTQETQYF
TRBD2 TRBJ2-3 TRBV9 - TGTGCCGGCAGCGTTCATTTAGCGGGGGTCACGGATACGCAGTATTTT CAGSVHLAGVTDTQYF
TRBD2 TRBJ2-3 TRBV7-9 many TGTGCCAGCAGCCTCCCGGGACTAGCAGATACGCAGTATTTT CASSLPGLADTQYF
- TRBJ2-5 TRBV9 many TGTGCCAGCAGCGTTACGAGTTGGGCGGAGACCCAGTACTTC CASSVTSWAETQYF
- TRBJ1-1 TRBV9 many TGTGCCAGCAGCGTAGAATCAGTGGAGAAGAACACTGAAGCTTTCTTT CASSVESVEKNTEAFF
- TRBJ1-5 TRBV27 many TGTGCCAGCAGATCTGACCCCGCCAGCAATCAGCCCCAGCATTTT CASRSDPASNQPQHF
TRBD2 TRBJ2-7 TRBV9 few TGTGCCGGCAGTTATACTAGCGATCCTGCCTACGAGCAGTACTTC CAGSYTSDPAYEQYF
- TRBJ1-5 TRBV19 many TGTGCCAGTAGTATGGGAGGGCAGGCCCAGCATTTT CASSMGGQAQHF
TRBD1 TRBJ2-7 TRBV6-6 few TGTGCCAGCAGTCCCCCCCAGGGGGCGTACGAGCAGTACTTC CASSPPQGAYEQYF
- TRBJ2-3 TRBV4-3 many TGCGCCAGCAGCCGGATCTGGGTTAGCGGCTCCACAGATACGCAGTATTTT CASSRIWVSGSTDTQYF
- TRBJ2-2 TRBV7-9 many TGTGCCAGCAGCTTACCCTCCCCGGGCACCGGGGAGCTGTTTTTT CASSLPSPGTGELFF
- TRBJ1-1 TRBV29-1 many TGCAGCGTTGAAGATCCACGGGGCACTGAAGCTTTCTTT CSVEDPRGTEAFF
- TRBJ1-5 TRBV28 many TGTGCCAGCAGTTTAGCCAGGTTTATTCAGCCCCAGCATTTT CASSLARFIQPQHF
TRBD1 TRBJ1-3 TRBV7-6 - TGTGCCAGCAGCTTAGCCGGGACAGGGGGAAGTGGAAACACCATATATTTT CASSLAGTGGSGNTIYF
- TRBJ2-2 TRBV6-4 many TGTGCCAGCACTTGGTATCTTACCCCCTCCGCGAACACCGGGGAGCTGTTTTTT CASTWYLTPSANTGELFF
- TRBJ1-1 TRBV4-1 few TGCGCCAGCAGCCAGACACCCCGGACAGTGAACACTGAAGCTTTCTTT CASSQTPRTVNTEAFF
- TRBJ2-1 TRBV6-5 many TGTGCCAGCAGGGTCGGGGGGCTATACAATGAGCAGTTCTTC CASRVGGLYNEQFF
- TRBJ2-7 TRBV6-5 many TGTGCCAGCACCGACGGGACCCCCGAGCAGTACTTC CASTDGTPEQYF
TRBD2 TRBJ2-5 TRBV12-3/TRBV12-4 few TGTGCCAGCAACGGCGAGGGAGCGGGGACGCTGGAGACCCAGTACTTC CASNGEGAGTLETQYF
- TRBJ2-3 TRBV18 many TGTGCCAGCTCACCACCGTTTCCGGAGACCGGCACAGATACGCAGTATTTT CASSPPFPETGTDTQYF
TRBD1 TRBJ1-4 TRBV20-1 many TGCAGTGCTTGGGACAGAGGGGATGAAAAACTGTTTTTT CSAWDRGDEKLFF
TRBD2 TRBJ2-7 TRBV5-6 - TGTGCCAGCAGCTTGAGCTTGGGAGGGCCTAGCGAGCAGTACTTC CASSLSLGGPSEQYF
- TRBJ2-7 TRBV27 many TGTGCCAGCAGTGGAACTAAAGGGCAGTACTTC CASSGTKGQYF
- TRBJ2-7 TRBV24-1 many TGTGCCACCAGTGATCCCCTTGGGTACGAGCAGTACTTC CATSDPLGYEQYF
TRBD2 TRBJ2-1 TRBV2 - TGTGCCAGCAGGGTATCTAGCGGAGACTCCTACAATGAGCAGTTCTTC CASRVSSGDSYNEQFF
- TRBJ2-3 TRBV27 - TGTGCCAGCAGTTTAGTAGGACACAATCAGCCCCAGTATTTT CASSLVGHNQPQYF
- TRBJ2-1 TRBV7-9 many TGTGCCAGCAGCTTAGCAGACGGGCCCACCTACAATGAGCAGTTCTTC CASSLADGPTYNEQFF
- TRBJ2-1 TRBV27 few TGTGCCAGCAGATCAGGACTAATTCCTGAGCAGTTCTTC CASRSGLIPEQFF
- TRBJ2-2 TRBV27 few TGTGCCAGCAGTTTATCGGCAGCTGAGGAGCTGTTTTTT CASSLSAAEELFF
- TRBJ1-5 TRBV12-3/TRBV12-4 many TGTGCCAGCAGTTTACGTGGGCAGGTATATCAGCCCCAGCATTTT CASSLRGQVYQPQHF
- TRBJ1-5 TRBV7-8 many TGTGCCAGCAGCTTAGTGCCGCGAGCCAACAGAGTGGGTCGTCAGCCCCAGCATTTT CASSLVPRANRVGRQPQHF
- TRBJ2-7 TRBV6-5 - TGTGCCAGCAGGTACTCGAGTACGGGCGAGCAGTACTTC CASRYSSTGEQYF
TRBD1 TRBJ2-7 TRBV7-9 many TGTGCCAGCAGCACCAGCGATGGACAGGCTGCCTACGAGCAGTACTTC CASSTSDGQAAYEQYF
TRBD2 TRBJ2-1 TRBV12-3/TRBV12-4 few TGTGCCAGCAGAATATCCGGGACTAGCGGATACAATGAGCAGTTCTTC CASRISGTSGYNEQFF
- TRBJ2-7 TRBV11-2 few TGTGCCAGCAGCTCTGGACTTTTTATCTCCTACGAGCAGTACTTC CASSSGLFISYEQYF
- TRBJ1-1 TRBV5-4 many TGTGCCAGCAGCTTCTTCCAAGGGAACACTGAAGCTTTCTTT CASSFFQGNTEAFF
- TRBJ2-7 TRBV7-2 many TGTGCCAGCAGCTTAGCACCTTCAGGGTTCCCCTACTTC CASSLAPSGFPYF